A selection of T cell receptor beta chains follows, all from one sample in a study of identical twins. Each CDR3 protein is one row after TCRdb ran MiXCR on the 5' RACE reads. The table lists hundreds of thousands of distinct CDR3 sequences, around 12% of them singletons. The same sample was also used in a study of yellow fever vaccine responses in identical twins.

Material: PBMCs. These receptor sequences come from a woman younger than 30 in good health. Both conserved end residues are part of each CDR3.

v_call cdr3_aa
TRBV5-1 CASSFGGMNLEQYF
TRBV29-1 CSLGGGASVNEQFF
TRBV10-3 CAISESGTDYNEQFF
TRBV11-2 CASSFFTGTDTQYF
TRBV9 CASSGSTSRYNEQFF
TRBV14 CASSQPDPRGTEAFF
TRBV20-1 CSAPTGGSTDTQYF
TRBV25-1 CASTGTSGFFVMLRF
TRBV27 CASSFRDRDSPLHF
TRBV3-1 CASSQDGSNTF
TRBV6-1 CASRGAGRYSYNEQFF
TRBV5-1 CASSKGTSVLTDTQYF
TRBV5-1 CASSNSSLATPNTGELFF
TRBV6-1 CASSAELNQPQHF
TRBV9 CASSVASSGSSDYEQYF
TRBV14 CASSRTGTSWGLVLSYTF
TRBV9 CASSPTGGVAENIQYF
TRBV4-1 CASSQGPRWDPVFYGYTF
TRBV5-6 CASSKTTGQIRNYGYTF
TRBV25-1 CASKVGTGSTGELFF
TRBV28 CASKTGTSGTDTQYF
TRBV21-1 CASSKVGQGTPSTDTQYF
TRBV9 CASSVGGIGNEKLFF